This T cell receptor (beta chain) was sequenced in a study of CD8+CD57+ T cells in acquired aplastic anemia. Individuals selected for sequencing had exhibited CD8+CD57+ cell expansion on flow cytometry. Patients had undergone no therapy by the time their blood was sampled. Genomic DNA provided the template from which TCR beta VDJ and CDR3 profiles were obtained. TCRdb ran MiXCR on the reads and lists one entry per CDR3 protein. Here the sample spans about 160,000 distinct CDR3 sequences, about 70% being singletons. This clonotype appeared a few times. With 5 bases removed from V and 0 bases from J, the gap between germline ends came to 11 bases. The germline V gene has CDR1 SGHDT and CDR2 YYEEEE. The CDR3 spans 14 residues.

Specimen: sorted CD4+, CD8+, or CD8+CD57+ T cells (not recorded which) from PBMCs. The origin of this receptor is a human donor with aplastic anemia. The chain employs TRBV5-6 and TRBJ2-5; perhaps TRBD2 as D (5 bases). CDR3 nucleotide sequence: TGTGCCAGCAGTCCCGGACTTCACCAAGAGACCCAGTACTTC. Its protein is CASSPGLHQETQYF.